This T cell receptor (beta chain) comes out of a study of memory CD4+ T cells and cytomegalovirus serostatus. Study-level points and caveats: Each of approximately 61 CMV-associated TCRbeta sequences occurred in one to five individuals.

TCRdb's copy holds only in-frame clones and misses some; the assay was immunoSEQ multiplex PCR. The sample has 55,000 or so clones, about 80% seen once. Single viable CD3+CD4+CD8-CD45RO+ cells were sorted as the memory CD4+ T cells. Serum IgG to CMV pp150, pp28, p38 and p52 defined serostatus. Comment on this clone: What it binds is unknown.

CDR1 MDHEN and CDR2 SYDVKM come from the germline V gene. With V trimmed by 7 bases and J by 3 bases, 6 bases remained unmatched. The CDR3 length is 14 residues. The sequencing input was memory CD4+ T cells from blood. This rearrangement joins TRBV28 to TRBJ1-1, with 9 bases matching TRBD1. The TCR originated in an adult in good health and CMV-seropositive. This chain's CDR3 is CASKIQGAYTEAFF. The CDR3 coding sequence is TGTGCCAGCAAAATACAGGGGGCTTACACTGAAGCTTTCTTT.